This record concerns one T cell receptor beta chain sequence. This specimen belongs to a study of blood T cell repertoires in COVID-19. Study information: PBMCs, B-cell-depleted T cells, or T cells provided the cDNA or gDNA that made up the material.

Germline V CDR1 and CDR2: SGHTA, FQGNSA. V was pared by 7 bases and J by 6 bases, with 12 bases between. The CDR3 contains 13 residues. The method was immunoSEQ multiplex PCR; TCRdb's version includes in-frame clones alone and lacks a portion of them. The sample lists tens of thousands of clones; 76% were seen once. The rearrangement links TRBV7-2 to TRBJ2-2; the D gene is possibly TRBD1 (6 bases). The clonotype comes from a woman older than 75 with acute or convalescent COVID-19. Sequenced: peripheral blood. The CDR3 reads CASKRGWSGELFF. The CDR3 bases are TGTGCCAGCAAGAGGGGGTGGTCCGGGGAGCTGTTTTTT.